Reported below is one T cell receptor (beta chain). Its cognate antigen is unknown. The sample originates from a study of immune evolution from preneoplasia to lung adenocarcinoma. Study results and limitations: T cell clonality was higher in KRAS-mutant than EGFR-mutant or wild-type nodules.

The CDR3 covers 15 residues. Germline loops: CDR1 LNHDA, CDR2 SQIVND (reference sequence). The V gene lost 4 bases and the J gene lost 5 bases, with 17 bases spanning the gap. Clones were sequenced by immunoSEQ multiplex PCR, and TCRdb holds only the in-frame ones, with some missing. Of 6,200 or so clones listed, around 85% are singletons. After pathologic assessment, macro-dissection selected premalignant or tumor cells for extraction. This chain connects TRBV19 to TRBJ2-5; D is unresolved. The sequenced sample consisted of FFPE invasive lung adenocarcinoma tissue. This TCR was recovered from a person aged 50 or older with lung adenocarcinoma. CDR3 DNA: TGTGCCAGTAGTAGGGGTAAAGATGTGCGGGAGACCCAGTACTTC. Translated: CASSRGKDVRETQYF.